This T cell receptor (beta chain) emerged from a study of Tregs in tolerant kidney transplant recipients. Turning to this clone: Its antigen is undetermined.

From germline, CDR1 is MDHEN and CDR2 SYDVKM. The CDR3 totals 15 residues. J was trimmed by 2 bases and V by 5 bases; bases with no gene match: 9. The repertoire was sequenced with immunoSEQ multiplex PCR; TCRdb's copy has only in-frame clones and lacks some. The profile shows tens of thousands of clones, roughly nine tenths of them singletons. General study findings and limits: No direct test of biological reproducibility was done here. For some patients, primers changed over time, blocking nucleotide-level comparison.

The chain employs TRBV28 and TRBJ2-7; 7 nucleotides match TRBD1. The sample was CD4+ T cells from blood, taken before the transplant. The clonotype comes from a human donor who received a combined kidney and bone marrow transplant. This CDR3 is CASSPSGTVPYEQYF. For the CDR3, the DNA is TGTGCCAGCAGTCCCTCCGGGACAGTCCCCTACGAGCAGTACTTC.